The entry below gives a single T cell receptor beta chain sequence along with its context. This clone was seen a handful of times. Its antigen specificity is not known. Nothing much larger sits one base from this clone, and base qualities are not available. One collaborating source in Seattle enrolled patients during active infection and followed them longitudinally through the course of disease. Whole blood was collected in K2EDTA tubes by collaborating institutions according to the institutions' own protocols. For TCRbeta analysis, collaborators shipped samples in one of three forms: frozen whole blood, isolated PBMCs, or DNA extracted from either of those sample types. The data were obtained in a study of blood T cell repertoires in COVID-19 (TCRdb year 2020). Turning to the overall study: The collaborator samples originated in the United States, Italy and Spain and spanned the acute and convalescent phases of COVID-19. The material from the prospective study consisted of cDNA or gDNA derived from T cells, B-cell-depleted T cells, or PBMCs. A de-identified subject ID, COVID-19 status, age in years and sex were almost always included in the sample metadata. Where available, HLA class I and class II types were obtained from metadata supplied by the sample provider rather than from assay-based typing. Subjects who had been exposed to COVID-19, were actively infected with it, or had recovered from it provided the deeply sampled blood TCRbeta repertoires that made up the dataset. Samples were obtained from the ongoing ImmuneRACE study (first 160 participants) and from approximately 1,200 subjects provided by 6 global collaborators. A freely available public database, intended as a resource for researchers studying the immune response to SARS-CoV-2, is where the repertoires were released.

TCRbeta CDR3 regions were amplified from genomic DNA using the immunoSEQ Assay, a bias-controlled multiplex PCR. Concerning the study's data processing: Within the assay, amplification of reference gene primers was used to estimate how many nucleated cells each sample contained. Sequence reads were collapsed and filtered to measure the absolute abundance of every unique TCRbeta CDR3 rearrangement. For each sample, productive Simpson clonality was calculated as the square root of Simpson's diversity index over productive rearrangements. TCRdb took over this immuneACCESS table, retaining in-frame rearrangements with V and J assigned. Such tables are incomplete; in checked studies, under half of the missing clones stem from an unresolved V gene, and the remainder is unexplained. The V and J calls and clone size were taken over from that table, and D and trimming were inferred from the DNA. The sample records 60,000 to 75,000 clones, around nine tenths of which are singletons. The ten largest account for about 3.4% of the sample.

The study at large found these results: Clinical and demographic metadata were provided uncurated, with the amount varying by source and participant.

Sequencing was done on a sample of peripheral blood. This sequence originates from a woman aged 50 to 60 with COVID-19, enrolled during active disease.

The nucleotides read TGTGCCAGCAGCTTAGAGGGACAGCCGGACGAGCAGTACTTC. The encoded protein is CASSLEGQPDEQYF. The V and J segments used are TRBV7-9 and TRBJ2-7; the junction holds 7 bases that match TRBD1. The germline V gene (reference sequence) sets CDR1 to SEHNR and CDR2 to FQNEAQ. V is cut back by 1 base and J by 5 bases, with 5 bases in the junction unmatched. The CDR3 holds 14 amino acids from the cysteine to the phenylalanine. The sequence is cut down to CDR3 DNA, 42 bases in frame from base 1.